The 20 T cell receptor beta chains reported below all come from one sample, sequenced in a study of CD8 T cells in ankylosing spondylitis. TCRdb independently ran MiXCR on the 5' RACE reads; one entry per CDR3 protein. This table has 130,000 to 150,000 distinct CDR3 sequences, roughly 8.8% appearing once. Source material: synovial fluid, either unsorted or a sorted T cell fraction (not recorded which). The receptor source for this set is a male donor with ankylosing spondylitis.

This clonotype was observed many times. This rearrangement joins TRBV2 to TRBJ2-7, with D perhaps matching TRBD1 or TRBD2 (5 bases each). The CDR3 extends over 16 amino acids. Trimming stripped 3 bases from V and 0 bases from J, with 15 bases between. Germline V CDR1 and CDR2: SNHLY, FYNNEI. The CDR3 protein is CASSDVWGIGSYEQYF. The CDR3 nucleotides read TGTGCCAGCAGTGATGTCTGGGGGATAGGCTCCTACGAGCAGTACTTC.

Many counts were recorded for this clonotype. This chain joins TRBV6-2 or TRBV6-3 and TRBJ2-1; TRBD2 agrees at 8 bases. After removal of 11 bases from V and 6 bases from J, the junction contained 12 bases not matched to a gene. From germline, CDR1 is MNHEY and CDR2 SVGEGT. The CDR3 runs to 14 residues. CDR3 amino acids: CALGTSSGGNEQFF. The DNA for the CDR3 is TGTGCCTTAGGGACTTCCAGCGGGGGCAATGAGCAGTTCTTC.

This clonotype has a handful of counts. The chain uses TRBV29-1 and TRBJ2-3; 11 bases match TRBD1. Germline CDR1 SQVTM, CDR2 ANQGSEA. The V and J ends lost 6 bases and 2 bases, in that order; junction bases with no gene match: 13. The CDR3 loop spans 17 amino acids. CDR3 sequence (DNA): TGCAGCGTAACTAACATCGCGGGACAGGGGGACACAGATACGCAGTATTTT. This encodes CSVTNIAGQGDTDTQYF.

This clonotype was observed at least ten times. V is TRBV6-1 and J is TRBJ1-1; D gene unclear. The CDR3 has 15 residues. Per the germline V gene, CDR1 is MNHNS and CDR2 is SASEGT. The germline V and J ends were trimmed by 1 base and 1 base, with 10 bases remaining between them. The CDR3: CASSEGSAGNTEAFF. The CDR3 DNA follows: TGTGCCAGCAGTGAAGGGTCAGCCGGGAACACTGAAGCTTTCTTT.

The CDR3 nucleotides read TGTGCCAGCAGTTACTCGAATGGGGGTCAGTCACCCCTCCACTTT. This sequence encodes CASSYSNGGQSPLHF. The rearrangement links TRBV6-5 to TRBJ1-6; a possible D gene is TRBD1 (5 bases). There are 15 residues in the CDR3. The germline V gene encodes CDR1 MNHEY and CDR2 SVGAGI. V was trimmed by 0 bases and J by 10 bases, leaving 13 bases between them.

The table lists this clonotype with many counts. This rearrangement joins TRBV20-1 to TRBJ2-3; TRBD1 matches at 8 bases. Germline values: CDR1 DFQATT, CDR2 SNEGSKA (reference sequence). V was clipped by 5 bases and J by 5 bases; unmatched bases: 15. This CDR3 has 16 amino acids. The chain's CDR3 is CSASRWGQGAIDTQYF. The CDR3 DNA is TGCAGTGCTTCCCGATGGGGTCAGGGGGCTATAGATACGCAGTATTTT.

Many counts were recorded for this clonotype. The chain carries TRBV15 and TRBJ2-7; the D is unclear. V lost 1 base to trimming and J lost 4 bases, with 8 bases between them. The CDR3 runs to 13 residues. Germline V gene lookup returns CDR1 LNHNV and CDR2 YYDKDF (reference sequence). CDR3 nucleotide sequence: TGTGCCACCAGCAGAGTTGGCCTTTACGAGCAGTACTTC. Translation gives CATSRVGLYEQYF.

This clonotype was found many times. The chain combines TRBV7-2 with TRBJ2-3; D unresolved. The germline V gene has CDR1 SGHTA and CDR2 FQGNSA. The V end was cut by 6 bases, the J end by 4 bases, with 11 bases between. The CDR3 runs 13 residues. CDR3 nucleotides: TGTGCCAGCAGACATACTTACCCAGATACGCAGTATTTT. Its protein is CASRHTYPDTQYF.

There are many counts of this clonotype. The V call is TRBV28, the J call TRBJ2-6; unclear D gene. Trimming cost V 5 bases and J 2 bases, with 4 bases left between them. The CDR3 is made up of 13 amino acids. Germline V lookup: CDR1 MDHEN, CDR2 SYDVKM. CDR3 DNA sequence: TGTGCCAGCAGTCCGCCTGGGGCCAACGTCCTGACTTTC. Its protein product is CASSPPGANVLTF. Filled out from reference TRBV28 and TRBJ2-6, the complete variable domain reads DVKVTQSSRYLVKRTGEKVFLECVQDMDHENMFWYRQDPGLGLRLIYFSYDVKMKEKGDIPEGYSVSREKKERFSLILESASTNQTSMYLCASSPPGANVLTFGAGSRLTVL.

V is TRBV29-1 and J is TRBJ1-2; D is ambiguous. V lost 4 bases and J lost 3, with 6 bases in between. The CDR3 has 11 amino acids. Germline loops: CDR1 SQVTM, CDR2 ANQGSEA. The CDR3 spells CSVGMDYGYTF. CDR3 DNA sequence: TGCAGCGTTGGCATGGACTATGGCTACACCTTC.

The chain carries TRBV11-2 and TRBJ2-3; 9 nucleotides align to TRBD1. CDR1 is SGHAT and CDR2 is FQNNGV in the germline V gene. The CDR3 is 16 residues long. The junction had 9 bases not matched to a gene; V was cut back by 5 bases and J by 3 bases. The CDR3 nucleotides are TGTGCCAGCAGCCGGACGGGACAGGGAAGGACAGATACGCAGTATTTT. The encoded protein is CASSRTGQGRTDTQYF.

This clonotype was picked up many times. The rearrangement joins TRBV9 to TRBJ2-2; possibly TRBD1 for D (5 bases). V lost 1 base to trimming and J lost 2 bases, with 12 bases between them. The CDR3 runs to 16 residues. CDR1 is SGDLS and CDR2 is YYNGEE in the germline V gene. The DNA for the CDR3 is TGTGCCAGCAGCGTAATGTCAGGGCGTAACACCGGGGAGCTGTTTTTT. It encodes CASSVMSGRNTGELFF.

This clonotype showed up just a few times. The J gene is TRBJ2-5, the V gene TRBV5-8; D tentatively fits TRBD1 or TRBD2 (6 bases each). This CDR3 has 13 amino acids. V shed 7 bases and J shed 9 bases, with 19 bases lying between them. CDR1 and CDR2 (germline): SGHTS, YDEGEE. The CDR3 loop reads CASGRGDRVSQYF. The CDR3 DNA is TGTGCCAGCGGTAGGGGGGACCGGGTGTCCCAGTACTTC.

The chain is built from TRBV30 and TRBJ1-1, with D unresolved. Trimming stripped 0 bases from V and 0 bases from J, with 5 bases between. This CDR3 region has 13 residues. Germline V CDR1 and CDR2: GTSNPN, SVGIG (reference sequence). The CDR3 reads CAWSVGVNTEAFF. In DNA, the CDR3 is TGTGCCTGGAGTGTAGGAGTGAACACTGAAGCTTTCTTT.

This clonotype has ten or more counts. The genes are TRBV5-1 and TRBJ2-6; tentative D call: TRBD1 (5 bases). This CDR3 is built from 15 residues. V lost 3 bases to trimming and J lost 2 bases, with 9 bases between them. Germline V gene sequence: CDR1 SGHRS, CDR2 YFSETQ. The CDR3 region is CASSSTGTGANVLTF. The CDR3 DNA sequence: TGCGCCAGCAGCTCTACAGGTACTGGGGCCAACGTCCTGACTTTC.

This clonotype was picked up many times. The CDR3 loop is CSARIGLPYEQYF. CDR3 sequence (DNA): TGCAGTGCTAGGATAGGACTCCCCTACGAGCAGTACTTC. The chain couples TRBV20-1 to TRBJ2-7; a possible D gene is TRBD2 (5 bases). Germline V gives CDR1 DFQATT, CDR2 SNEGSKA (reference sequence). CDR3 length: 13 residues. Trimming removed 3 bases at V and 2 bases at J, with 11 bases between.

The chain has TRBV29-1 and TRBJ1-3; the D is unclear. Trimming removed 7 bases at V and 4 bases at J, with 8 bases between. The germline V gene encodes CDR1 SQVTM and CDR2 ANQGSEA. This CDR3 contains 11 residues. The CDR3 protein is CSGRTGNTIYF. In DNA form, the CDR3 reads TGCAGCGGACGGACCGGAAACACCATATATTTT.

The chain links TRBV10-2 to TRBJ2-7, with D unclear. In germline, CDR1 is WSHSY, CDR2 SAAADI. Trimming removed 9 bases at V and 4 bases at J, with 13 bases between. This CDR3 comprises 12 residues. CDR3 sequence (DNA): TGCGCCAGTCTAGACTGGAAGTACGAGCAGTACTTC. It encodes CASLDWKYEQYF.

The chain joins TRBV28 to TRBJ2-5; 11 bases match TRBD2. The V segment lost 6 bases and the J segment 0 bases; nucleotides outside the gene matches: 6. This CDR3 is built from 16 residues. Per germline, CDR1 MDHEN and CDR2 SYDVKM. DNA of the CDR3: TGTGCCAGCAGCATAGTGGGACTAGCGGACCAAGAGACCCAGTACTTC. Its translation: CASSIVGLADQETQYF.

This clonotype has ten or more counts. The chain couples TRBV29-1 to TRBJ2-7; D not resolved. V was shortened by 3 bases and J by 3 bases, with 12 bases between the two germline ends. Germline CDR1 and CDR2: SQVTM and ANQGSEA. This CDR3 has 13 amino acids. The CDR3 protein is CSVDDGTYYEQYF. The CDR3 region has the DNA TGCAGCGTTGACGACGGTACCTACTACGAGCAGTACTTC.